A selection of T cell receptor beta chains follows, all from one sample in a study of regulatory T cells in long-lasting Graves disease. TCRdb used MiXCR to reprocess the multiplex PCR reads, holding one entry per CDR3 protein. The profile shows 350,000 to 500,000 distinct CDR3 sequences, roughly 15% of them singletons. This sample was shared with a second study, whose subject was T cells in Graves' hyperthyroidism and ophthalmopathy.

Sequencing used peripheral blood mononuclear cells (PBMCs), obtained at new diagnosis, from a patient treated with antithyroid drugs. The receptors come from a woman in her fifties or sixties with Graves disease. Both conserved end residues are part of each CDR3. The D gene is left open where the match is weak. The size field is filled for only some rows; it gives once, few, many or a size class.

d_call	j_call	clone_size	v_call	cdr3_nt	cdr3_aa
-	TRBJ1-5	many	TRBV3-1	TGTGCCAGCAGCCAATCCGGGGCGGCCCAGCCCCAGCATTTT	CASSQSGAAQPQHF
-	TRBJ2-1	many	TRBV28	TGTGCCAGCAGTTTCCTAGACTCTAGCTCCTACAATGAGCAGTTCTTC	CASSFLDSSSYNEQFF
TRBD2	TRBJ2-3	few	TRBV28	TGTGCCAGCCCCCCACTAGCGGGAGTTAACTCCGGCGCAGATACGCAGTATTTT	CASPPLAGVNSGADTQYF
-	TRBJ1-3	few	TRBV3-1	TGTGCCAGCAGCCAAGAAACGGAAAGAACCGGAAACACCATATATTTT	CASSQETERTGNTIYF
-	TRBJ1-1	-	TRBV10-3	TGTGCCATCTGTCCTACCCAGGGTGACACTGAAGCTTTCTTT	CAICPTQGDTEAFF
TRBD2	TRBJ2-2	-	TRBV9	TGTGCCAGCAGCGTAGGTGTTAGCGGGATCGGGGAGCTGTTTTTT	CASSVGVSGIGELFF
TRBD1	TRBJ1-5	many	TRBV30	TGTGCCTGGAATACCGGGACAGTCAATCAGCCCCAGCATTTT	CAWNTGTVNQPQHF
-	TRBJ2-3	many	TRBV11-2	TGTGCCAGCAGAAGGATAGCGGGCACAGATACGCAGTATTTT	CASRRIAGTDTQYF
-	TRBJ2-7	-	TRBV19	TGTGCCAGTAGTATAGTCCGGTCCTCCGCCTACGAGCAGTACTTC	CASSIVRSSAYEQYF
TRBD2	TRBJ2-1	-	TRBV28	TGTGCCAGCAGTTTAACTAGCGGGAGGACCGCTCAGTTCTTC	CASSLTSGRTAQFF
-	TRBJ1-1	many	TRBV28	TGTGCCAGCAGTTTCCGGATGAACACTGAAGCTTTCTTT	CASSFRMNTEAFF
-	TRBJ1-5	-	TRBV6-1	TGTGCCAGCATTCCTCAGCCCCAGCATTTT	CASIPQPQHF
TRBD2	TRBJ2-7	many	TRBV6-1	TGTGCCACCCAAGTGGCAGCGGGAACCTACGAGCAGTACTTC	CATQVAAGTYEQYF
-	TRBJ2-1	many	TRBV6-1	TGTGCCAGCGGACGGGAGATACAACCCTACAATGAGCAGTTCTTC	CASGREIQPYNEQFF
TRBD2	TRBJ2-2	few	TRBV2	TGTGCCAGCAGTGATCTGGGACTAGCGGCTACCGGGGAGCTGTTTTTT	CASSDLGLAATGELFF
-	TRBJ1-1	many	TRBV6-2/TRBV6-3	TGTGCCAGCAGTTACGGAACAAATGAAGCTTTCTTT	CASSYGTNEAFF
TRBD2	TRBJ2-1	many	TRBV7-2	TGTGCCAGCAGCCCCGGCATCGGGACTAGCTCCTACAATGAGCAGTTCTTC	CASSPGIGTSSYNEQFF
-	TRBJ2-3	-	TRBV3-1	TGTGCTAGCAGCCAACAGATGAGGACAGATACGCAGTATTTT	CASSQQMRTDTQYF
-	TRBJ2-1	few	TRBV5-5	TGTGCCAGCAGCTCCCAGGGGTTTGTCGGGCAGTTCTTC	CASSSQGFVGQFF
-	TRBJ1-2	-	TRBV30	TGTGCCTGGAGTTGGCAGAACTATGGCTACACCTTC	CAWSWQNYGYTF
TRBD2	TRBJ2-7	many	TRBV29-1	TGCAGCGTTGAGTCCAGCGGGGGCTCCTACGAGCAGTACTTC	CSVESSGGSYEQYF
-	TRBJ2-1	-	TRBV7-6	TGTGCCAGCAGCTTAAGGCAGGGTGGGGATGAGCAGTTCTTC	CASSLRQGGDEQFF
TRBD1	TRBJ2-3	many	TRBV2	TGTGCCAGAGGGACAGGGCTGCTGGATACGCAGTATTTT	CARGTGLLDTQYF
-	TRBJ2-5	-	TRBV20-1	TGCAGTGCTGTTACGGGGGACGCCCAAGAGACCCAGTACTTC	CSAVTGDAQETQYF
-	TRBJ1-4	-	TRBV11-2	TGTGCCAGCAGCTTAGATGGAGAAAAACTGTTTTTT	CASSLDGEKLFF
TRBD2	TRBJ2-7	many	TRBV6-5	TGTGCCAGCAGTTACGGGACTAGCGGGAGGAATGAGCAGTACTTC	CASSYGTSGRNEQYF
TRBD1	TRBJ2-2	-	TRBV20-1	TGCAGTGCTCTCGGGACAGAAAACACCGGGGAGCTGTTTTTT	CSALGTENTGELFF
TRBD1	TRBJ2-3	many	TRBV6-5	TGTGCCAGCAGTTCAACAGGGGCGCTCGATACGCAGTATTTT	CASSSTGALDTQYF
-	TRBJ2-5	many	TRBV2	TGTGCCAGCAGGGGGGACGGACCACAAGAGACCCAGTACTTC	CASRGDGPQETQYF
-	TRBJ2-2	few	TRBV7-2	TGTGCCAGCAGCTTGGCTAGCGCACCGACCGGGGAGCTGTTTTTT	CASSLASAPTGELFF
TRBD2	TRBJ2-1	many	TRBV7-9	TGTGCCAGCAGCACCAGCGGGGGGGGATCCTACAATGAGCAGTTCTTC	CASSTSGGGSYNEQFF
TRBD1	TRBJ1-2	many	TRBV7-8	TGTGCCAGCAGCTTAGTCGCTCCAGGGGGATCTTTCGACTATGGCTACACCTTC	CASSLVAPGGSFDYGYTF
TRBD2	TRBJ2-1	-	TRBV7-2	TGTGCCAGCATCGAGGGACTAGCGTTTAATGAGCAGTTCTTC	CASIEGLAFNEQFF
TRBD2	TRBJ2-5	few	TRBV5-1	TGCGCCAGCAGCTTGAGTAGCGGGAGACAAGAGACCCAGTACTTC	CASSLSSGRQETQYF
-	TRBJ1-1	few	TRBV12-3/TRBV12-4	TGTGCCAGCAGCAGGCGGACTGAAGCTTTCTTT	CASSRRTEAFF
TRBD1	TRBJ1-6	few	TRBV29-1	TGCAGCGTTGCCGAGACAGGGGTTTCACCCCTCCACTTT	CSVAETGVSPLHF
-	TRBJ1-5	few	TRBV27	TGTGCCAGCAGTTTTTTAGGAGTTCAACAGCCCCAGCATTTT	CASSFLGVQQPQHF
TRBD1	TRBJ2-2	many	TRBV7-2	TGTGCCAGCAGCTTAGCGGGACAGGCGAACACCGGGGAGCTGTTTTTT	CASSLAGQANTGELFF